The 5 T cell receptor beta chains reported below all come from one sample, sequenced in a study of T-cell memory formation after mild COVID-19. TCRdb used MiXCR to reprocess the 5' RACE reads, holding one entry per CDR3 protein. The table has some 180,000 distinct CDR3 sequences, roughly 20% seen once. Sequencing was performed on PBMCs or a T cell subset sorted from them (not recorded which). These TCRs come from a man in his late teens or twenties who had mild COVID-19 (a few samples of this study predate the infection). Cell type and time point are not known.

This clonotype has a handful of counts. The chain recombines TRBV7-2 with TRBJ2-5; D gene ambiguous. The CDR3 loop spans 13 amino acids. Trimming shortened V by 2 bases and J by 5 bases, and 9 bases separated the two germline ends. Per the germline V gene, CDR1 is SGHTA and CDR2 is FQGNSA. The CDR3 is CASSLIGWETQYF. The CDR3 bases are TGTGCCAGCAGCTTAATTGGGTGGGAGACCCAGTACTTC.

The chain joins TRBV12-3 or TRBV12-4 to TRBJ1-2, with TRBD1 matching over 8 bases. This CDR3 has 16 residues. V lost 6 bases to trimming and J lost 8 bases; unmatched junction nucleotides: 17. CDR3 sequence reads: CASRRAAGGAANGYTF. DNA for the CDR3: TGTGCCAGCAGAAGAGCGGCAGGGGGCGCCGCTAACGGCTACACCTTC.

This clonotype occurred many times. The chain carries TRBV3-1 and TRBJ2-5; 9 bases fit TRBD2. The germline gives CDR1 LGHDT, CDR2 YNNKEL (reference sequence). The CDR3 consists of 14 residues. The CDR3 sequence is CASTGLAGRETQYF. The CDR3 nucleotides are TGTGCTTCGACCGGCCTAGCGGGGAGGGAGACCCAGTACTTC.

V usage is TRBV6-1 and J usage is TRBJ2-7, with 9 bases lining up with TRBD1. Germline CDR1 MNHNS, CDR2 SASEGT. The CDR3 loop spans 17 amino acids. The V gene end was trimmed by 6 bases and the J gene end by 3 bases; junction bases not matched to a gene: 15. The CDR3 here is CASSPKPGTGRNYEQYV. CDR3 DNA: TGTGCCAGCAGCCCCAAGCCCGGGACAGGGAGGAACTACGAGCAGTACGTC.

The chain joins TRBV28 to TRBJ2-7; maybe TRBD2 (6 bases). The CDR3 is 16 amino acids. Germline V gene lookup returns CDR1 MDHEN and CDR2 SYDVKM. V was cut by 5 bases and J by 6 bases, with 23 bases left in between. The CDR3 nucleotides read TGTGCCAGCAGTCGACTCCCTAGGCCCCTGGGGGGCGAGCAGTACGTC. It translates to CASSRLPRPLGGEQYV.